This T cell receptor beta chain was retrieved from a study of response to subunit inactivated influenza vaccine. On this clonotype itself: The antigen is unknown.

TCRdb passed the RT-PCR reads through MiXCR, listing each CDR3 protein once. The repertoire holds almost 600,000 distinct CDR3 sequences, 11% to 15% seen once, with roughly 10% in the top ten. V gave up 4 bases and J gave up 0 bases, with 13 bases separating them. The CDR3 spans 16 residues. Germline V CDR1 and CDR2: MNHEY, SVGAGI. Study findings and constraints: It was suggested by the authors that few new T cells are recruited by each seasonal influenza vaccination.

The specimen comprised PBMCs from blood, sampled about 12 days after vaccination. This sequence joins TRBV6-5 and TRBJ2-1; no clear D gene. This receptor was taken from a middle-aged man who received an inactivated influenza vaccine. The CDR3 spells CASSLRPIFSYNEQFF. The CDR3 coding sequence is TGTGCCAGCAGTTTAAGACCCATCTTCTCCTACAATGAGCAGTTCTTC.